The T cell receptor beta chain described here comes from a study of blood T cell repertoires in COVID-19. From germline, CDR1 is SGHNT and CDR2 YYREEE (reference sequence). The CDR3 has 14 amino acids. Trimming removed 4 bases from V and 2 bases from J; junction bases left unmatched: 3. This table comes from immunoSEQ multiplex PCR, and its TCRdb copy is limited to in-frame clones, with some not included. The table records approximately 93,000 clones, 77% of them present only once. The origin of this receptor is a woman of 80 years or more with acute or convalescent COVID-19. The chain recombines TRBV5-4 with TRBJ1-3; 7 bases are shared with TRBD1. Sequencing used peripheral blood. CDR3 DNA: TGTGCCAGCAGCGCCGGGACAGCTGGAAACACCATATATTTT. Encoded protein: CASSAGTAGNTIYF.